This paragraph reports one TCR beta chain. What it binds is not known. An end of the junction does not agree with germline; a read error may underlie this. TCRdb reprocessed the reads with MiXCR, giving one entry per CDR3 protein. The table has more than 150,000 distinct CDR3 sequences, about 30% seen once. This specimen belongs to a study of T cell repertoires in cytomegalovirus infection. Study background: Indications came from public TCR beta signatures; they pointed to CMV infection and to a matching HLA type. Study-wide findings and caveats: Ex vivo, HLA-C-restricted CMV-specific TCR beta clonotypes prevailed over the rest of the response.

The germline CDR1 and CDR2 sequences are SGHTA and FQGNSA. This CDR3 spans 14 amino acids. Sequenced input: PBMCs. The sequence came from a human donor in good health (CMV status not recorded). Some clones in this sample may be carry-over from other donors' samples. The chain combines TRBV7-2 with TRBJ2-5, with 7 bases fitting TRBD1. CDR3 DNA: TGTGCCAGCAGCTTTACTAGGGGGCAAGACACCCAGTACTTC. Protein: CASSFTRGQDTQYF.